These T cell receptor beta chains were read from a single sample in a study of T cells in Graves' hyperthyroidism and ophthalmopathy. TCRdb re-called the multiplex PCR reads through MiXCR, storing one row per CDR3 protein. Of approximately 600,000 distinct CDR3 sequences in the sample, about 14% were seen once. Sequencing input: blood. Receptor source: a woman in her thirties or forties with Graves' ophthalmopathy. The CDR3 runs from the conserved cysteine through the conserved F or W. The order of the fields is D gene, V gene, CDR3 protein. A D gene is named only where the DNA matches it firmly.

. | TRBV12-3/TRBV12-4 | CASSHSRGNGEETQYF
. | TRBV28 | CASSLIAQGGTGELFF
. | TRBV27 | CASSSSGTSTYNEQFF
TRBD2 | TRBV28 | CASSTPIAGGPEYQETQYF
TRBD1 | TRBV19 | CASSDRGAFQETQYF
. | TRBV19 | CASSKILGEAFF
. | TRBV12-5 | CASGLVKGDPSYEQYF
. | TRBV19 | CASSMFTMNTEAFF
. | TRBV6-5 | CASRRDSLDSNQPQHF
TRBD1 | TRBV12-3/TRBV12-4 | CASSTRTGSGNTIYF
TRBD2 | TRBV7-2 | CASSLGPSGRAREQYF
. | TRBV20-1 | CNAAPLVAKNIQYF
TRBD2 | TRBV2 | CASSTGTSGQETQYF
TRBD1 | TRBV6-2/TRBV6-3 | CASTYRIGTGDNQPQHF
TRBD2 | TRBV7-2 | CASSLKAGLKETQYF
TRBD1 | TRBV2 | CASRDSYNSPLHF
. | TRBV7-7 | CASSLYLNTGELFF
. | TRBV12-5 | CASGLVGVTGYTF
TRBD1 | TRBV6-5 | CASSLGTGKGYGYTF
TRBD2 | TRBV18 | CASSREGEAQYF
. | TRBV12-3/TRBV12-4 | CASSLAATAGNTIYF
TRBD2 | TRBV12-3/TRBV12-4 | CASSLFSGTGEQYF
. | TRBV12-3/TRBV12-4 | CASSFESYSNQPQHF
. | TRBV6-1 | CASRQYSNQPQHF
. | TRBV19 | CASSTGIKNQPQHF
. | TRBV29-1 | CSVSGTDVELYGYTF
. | TRBV11-2 | CASSLDNLDTGELFF
. | TRBV14 | CASSRGQYSYEQYF
. | TRBV2 | CASNVGAGAGETQYF
TRBD1 | TRBV11-2 | CASSFTGTGGLKTQYF
. | TRBV28 | CASVDGSGNTIYF
TRBD1 | TRBV19 | CASSIGSGTGGRAFF
TRBD2 | TRBV7-2 | CASSPWWMAGGRETQYF
. | TRBV27 | CASSLGGVTGNQPQHF
. | TRBV28 | CASVGQGDYGYTF
. | TRBV5-6 | CASSPGPVRDEQYF
. | TRBV7-9 | CASSRSDNQPQHF
. | TRBV29-1 | CSVEGPSNTEAFF
. | TRBV28 | CASLRPGRYEQYF
TRBD2 | TRBV6-5 | CASSYLQEREWTGELFF
. | TRBV11-3 | CASSTGPGDEQYF
TRBD1 | TRBV20-1 | CSALDRGGYEQYF
TRBD2 | TRBV6-2/TRBV6-3 | CASSSLGGDIQYF
. | TRBV30 | CAWGQDNQPQHF
TRBD1 | TRBV6-5 | CASVTTGAFTEAFF
. | TRBV6-5 | CASSYSGTAGPYEQYF
. | TRBV30 | CAWSFGSAGRTEAFF
. | TRBV12-3/TRBV12-4 | CASSFRVPGELFF